One and the same sample provided the 2 T cell receptor beta chains below, sequenced in a study of brain T cells in children with intractable seizures. Time point indicated: blood from clinic visit 5 months post-surgery; TSC patient then seizure free. The table came from immunoSEQ multiplex PCR; TCRdb's copy has only in-frame clones and leaves some out. Of about 340,000 clones listed, roughly 92% are singletons. The starting material was peripheral blood, obtained roughly 5 months after surgery. The receptors derive from a boy less than two years old with tuberous sclerosis and intractable seizures.

The gene calls are TRBV5-8 and TRBJ2-7; tentatively, D is TRBD2 (7 bases). The CDR3 contains 14 residues. Deletions cut 6 bases from V and 5 bases from J, with 18 bases between. Looked up from germline, CDR1 is SGHTS and CDR2 is YDEGEE. The CDR3: CASTKEGGLNEQYF. The CDR3 DNA follows: TGTGCCAGCACTAAGGAGGGGGGGCTGAACGAGCAGTACTTC. Full variable domain (rest looked up from reference TRBV5-8 and TRBJ2-7): EAGVTQSPTHLIKTRGQQATLRCSPISGHTSVYWYQQALGLGLQFLLWYDEGEERNRGNFPPRFSGRQFPNYSSELNVNALELEDSALYLCASTKEGGLNEQYFGPGTRLTVT.

CDR3 residues: CASSVGPTINNEQFF. The CDR3 coding sequence is TGTGCCAGCAGCGTAGGTCCGACTATAAACAATGAGCAGTTCTTC. The V call is TRBV9, the J call TRBJ2-1; the D gene is possibly TRBD2 (5 bases). Germline V CDR1 and CDR2: SGDLS, YYNGEE. The CDR3 runs to 15 residues. V was shortened by 0 bases and J by 5 bases, with 12 bases between the two germline ends.